This entry lists 21 T cell receptor beta chains sequenced from one sample in a study of cytomegalovirus exposure and HLA in healthy donors. Amplification used 60 Vbeta primers and 13 Jbeta primers. Clones were sequenced by immunoSEQ multiplex PCR, and TCRdb holds only the in-frame ones, with some missing. The data show fewer than 150,000 clones, approximately 80% seen once. Specimen: PBMCs. Receptor source: a man aged 18 to 29 in good health and CMV-seronegative.

The V call is TRBV5-6, the J call TRBJ2-1, with a possible D match to TRBD1 (6 bases). Trimming stripped 3 bases from V and 5 bases from J, with 9 bases between. The CDR3 sequence is 13 residues long. Germline lookup yields CDR1 SGHDT and CDR2 YYEEEE. For the CDR3, the DNA is TGTGCCAGCAGCTATGACAGGCACAATGAGCAGTTCTTC. The encoded protein is CASSYDRHNEQFF.

The gene calls are TRBV5-5 and TRBJ1-5, with D possibly matching TRBD1 (6 bases). The length of the CDR3 is 16 residues. Germline CDR1 reads SGHKS; CDR2 reads YYEKEE (reference sequence). V shed 3 bases and J shed 0 bases, with 13 bases lying between them. In nucleotides, the CDR3 is TGTGCCAGCAGCTGGGGGCAGCTCGATAGCAATCAGCCCCAGCATTTT. It specifies CASSWGQLDSNQPQHF.

V and J are TRBV5-6 and TRBJ2-2; possibly TRBD1 for D (5 bases). The CDR3 runs 14 residues. V was pared by 3 bases and J by 3 bases, with 9 bases between. Germline V gene sequence: CDR1 SGHDT, CDR2 YYEEEE. The CDR3 sequence: CASSSMTDTGELFF. The CDR3, as DNA: TGTGCCAGCAGCTCGATGACAGACACCGGGGAGCTGTTTTTT.

This rearrangement joins TRBV27 to TRBJ1-2; 8 bases fit TRBD1. CDR3 length: 14 residues. Trimming at V came to 4 bases and at J to 5 bases, leaving 6 bases not matched to a gene. Germline loops: CDR1 MNHEY, CDR2 SMNVEV (reference sequence). This CDR3 is CASSWAGGGYGYTF. In nucleotides, the CDR3 is TGTGCCAGCAGTTGGGCAGGGGGCGGTTATGGCTACACCTTC.

The rearrangement joins TRBV18 to TRBJ2-2; D call uncertain. V shed 3 bases and J shed 3 bases, with 2 bases lying between them. Germline lookup yields CDR1 KGHSH and CDR2 LQKENI. This CDR3 has 12 amino acids. This CDR3 reads CASSPYTGELFF. CDR3 sequence (DNA): TGTGCCAGCTCACCCTACACCGGGGAGCTGTTTTTT.

The V call is TRBV5-1, the J call TRBJ1-3; D gene ambiguous. Germline lookup yields CDR1 SGHRS and CDR2 YFSETQ. Trimming pared 4 bases from V and 0 bases from J, leaving 14 bases between. The CDR3 covers 16 residues. CDR3: CASSPEPRSSGNTIYF. In DNA form, the CDR3 reads TGCGCCAGCAGCCCCGAGCCGAGGAGCTCTGGAAACACCATATATTTT.

The chain has TRBV4-2 and TRBJ2-1; D is perhaps TRBD1 (6 bases). The CDR3 is made up of 15 amino acids. Trimming shortened V by 4 bases and J by 8 bases, and 18 bases separated the two germline ends. Germline V gene sequence: CDR1 LGHNA, CDR2 YNFKEQ. The CDR3 region has the DNA TGTGCCAGCAGCCCCGGTAGGGGGAGTGCCGATGAGCAGTTCTTC. This gives the protein CASSPGRGSADEQFF.

This chain connects TRBV29-1 to TRBJ2-7; 7 bases agree with TRBD1. The CDR3 runs to 14 residues. Germline CDR1 is SQVTM and CDR2 is ANQGSEA. Trimming took 6 bases from V and 0 from J; bases not matched to a gene: 8. This CDR3 reads CSVLGTEPSYEQYF. Here the CDR3 DNA reads TGCAGCGTCCTCGGGACAGAACCCTCCTACGAGCAGTACTTC.

The chain couples TRBV6-1 to TRBJ1-3, with 7 bases aligning to TRBD1. Germline CDR1 reads MNHNS; CDR2 reads SASEGT. The V segment lost 4 bases and the J segment 4 bases; nucleotides outside the gene matches: 7. The CDR3 spans 15 residues. CDR3 in DNA: TGTGCCAGCAGTGGACAGGGATGGTCAGGAAACACCATATATTTT. This gives the protein CASSGQGWSGNTIYF.

This clone is a singleton in its sample. This rearrangement joins TRBV5-1 to TRBJ1-5; D perhaps matches TRBD1 (5 bases). CDR1 SGHRS and CDR2 YFSETQ come from the germline V gene. The V end lost 2 bases, the J end lost 0 bases, and 9 bases lay between the germline ends. This CDR3 region has 15 residues. The CDR3 bases are TGCGCCAGCAGCTTACAGGAGAATAGCAATCAGCCCCAGCATTTT. As protein: CASSLQENSNQPQHF.

This clone was seen only a few times. The chain combines TRBV16 with TRBJ2-7; a weak D match, TRBD2 (6 bases). CDR1 KGHSY and CDR2 FQNENV come from the germline V gene. Between the trimmed V and J ends, which lost 1 base and 0 bases, there was a span of 13 bases. The CDR3 extends over 16 amino acids. CDR3 region: CASSQWGVASSYEQYF. The CDR3 DNA reads as TGTGCCAGCAGCCAATGGGGGGTTGCGAGCTCCTACGAGCAGTACTTC.

The CDR3 DNA follows: TGTGCCAGCAGTTTAGCGGGAGGGCCCTATTACAATGAGCAGTTCTTC. This gives the protein CASSLAGGPYYNEQFF. The V gene is TRBV27, the J gene TRBJ2-1, with 9 bases that match TRBD2. Trimming at V came to 2 bases and at J to 4 bases, leaving 6 bases not matched to a gene. CDR3 size: 16 residues. Germline V gives CDR1 MNHEY, CDR2 SMNVEV (reference sequence).

This chain joins TRBV6-5 and TRBJ2-1; 7 bases align to TRBD2. Germline lookup yields CDR1 MNHEY and CDR2 SVGAGI. The CDR3 contains 13 residues. The junction had 6 bases not matched to a gene; V was cut back by 8 bases and J by 5 bases. The DNA of the CDR3 is TGTGCCAGCTGGGGGACTATGAACAATGAGCAGTTCTTC. This translates into CASWGTMNNEQFF.

Written as DNA, the CDR3 is TGTGCCAGCAGCTTAGCGGAGGGTAGCGGGGAAAGCTCCTACAATGAGCAGTTCTTC. Amino acids: CASSLAEGSGESSYNEQFF. The chain links TRBV7-9 to TRBJ2-1; 8 bases are a match to TRBD2. This CDR3 has 19 residues. The V and J ends lost 0 bases and 0 bases, in that order; junction bases with no gene match: 10. The germline gives CDR1 SEHNR, CDR2 FQNEAQ (reference sequence).

The J gene is TRBJ2-7, the V gene TRBV9; 7 nucleotides agree with TRBD1. The CDR3 covers 15 residues. From germline, CDR1 is SGDLS and CDR2 YYNGEE. After removal of 0 bases from V and 7 bases from J, the junction contained 10 bases not matched to a gene. The CDR3 protein is CASSVDGTVMREQYF. DNA of the CDR3: TGTGCCAGCAGCGTAGATGGGACAGTTATGCGAGAGCAGTACTTC.

The chain is built from TRBV5-1 and TRBJ2-7; 7 bases match TRBD1. This CDR3 has 15 amino acids. The junction had 6 bases not matched to a gene; V was cut back by 3 bases and J by 0 bases. Per the germline V gene, CDR1 is SGHRS and CDR2 is YFSETQ. The CDR3 DNA reads TGCGCCAGCAGCTGGGACAGCGTTTCCTCCTACGAGCAGTACTTC. This sequence encodes CASSWDSVSSYEQYF.

The chain joins TRBV9 to TRBJ2-1, with D perhaps matching TRBD2 (6 bases). From germline, CDR1 is SGDLS and CDR2 YYNGEE. The CDR3 extends over 18 amino acids. The V end was cut by 0 bases, the J end by 3 bases, with 19 bases between. The DNA of the CDR3 is TGTGCCAGCAGCGTAGTAGACAGACTAGATTTTCACTACAATGAGCAGTTCTTC. This gives the protein CASSVVDRLDFHYNEQFF. Full variable domain (rest looked up from reference TRBV9 and TRBJ2-1): DSGVTQTPKHLITATGQRVTLRCSPRSGDLSVYWYQQSLDQGLQFLIQYYNGEERAKGNILERFSAQQFPDLHSELNLSSLELGDSALYFCASSVVDRLDFHYNEQFFGPGTRLTVL.

In DNA, the CDR3 is TGTGCCAGCAGTGAAGTAGGACTGATGAATCAGCCCCAGCATTTT. Translation: CASSEVGLMNQPQHF. The V call is TRBV2, the J call TRBJ1-5, with D uncertain. The CDR3 consists of 15 residues. Per germline, CDR1 SNHLY and CDR2 FYNNEI. Trimming removed 1 base at V and 4 bases at J, with 11 bases between.

The chain uses TRBV2 and TRBJ2-3; the match to TRBD2 covers 7 bases. In germline, CDR1 is SNHLY, CDR2 FYNNEI. After removal of 8 bases from V and 2 bases from J, the junction contained 7 bases not matched to a gene. The CDR3 loop spans 14 amino acids. CDR3 bases: TGTGCCAGCTCTAGCGGACCGACCACAGATACGCAGTATTTT. This gives the protein CASSSGPTTDTQYF. Full variable domain (outside the CDR3, taken from reference TRBV2 and TRBJ2-3): EPEVTQTPSHQVTQMGQEVILRCVPISNHLYFYWYRQILGQKVEFLVSFYNNEISEKSEIFDDQFSVERPDGSNFTLKIRSTKLEDSAMYFCASSSGPTTDTQYFGPGTRLTVL.

The CDR3 loop is CASSYPGLAIGELFF. DNA for the CDR3: TGTGCCAGCAGTTACCCAGGACTAGCGATCGGGGAGCTGTTTTTT. The V and J genes are TRBV6-6 and TRBJ2-2; 9 bases match TRBD2. Germline lookup yields CDR1 MNHNY and CDR2 SVGAGI (reference sequence). CDR3 length equals 15 residues. After removal of 2 bases from V and 7 bases from J, the junction contained 5 bases not matched to a gene.

This clone has more than one count but fewer than ten. This sequence joins TRBV27 and TRBJ2-7; weak D call: TRBD1 (6 bases). The CDR3 sequence is 12 residues long. Germline loops: CDR1 MNHEY, CDR2 SMNVEV (reference sequence). Trimming cost V 5 bases and J 6 bases, with 11 bases left between them. The CDR3 nucleotides read TGTGCCAGCAGTCCCACAGGGCTCGAGCAGTACTTC. It translates to CASSPTGLEQYF.